The following is a TCR beta chain sequence with its context. Gene names refer to mouse genes. The observed sequence ends 4 residues before the CDR3 terminus, with the missing tail filled in from the germline J gene. The sample originates from a study of CD8+ T cells in alopecia areata. CDR3 length: 14 amino acids. Trimming at V came to 3 bases and at J to 4 bases, leaving 6 bases not matched to a gene. Germline lookup yields CDR1 NSHNY and CDR2 SYGAGN. Cell sorting was performed on pooled cutaneous lymph node cells with CD4, CD8alpha, NKG2D, NKG2ACE and other markers. Isolated RNA was reverse transcribed into cDNA used as the sequencing template. Method: immunoSEQ multiplex PCR; TCRdb's copy keeps in-frame clones and lacks some. The sample yields around 290,000 clones, without any singletons.

Input material: CD4+ T cells sorted from a lymph node. The TCR sequence derives from a C3H/HeJ mouse with alopecia areata. This strain's MHC haplotype is H2-k. The chain couples TRBV13-1 to TRBJ1-2, with 7 nucleotides matching TRBD1. CDR3 loop: CASSATGRGSDYTF. The CDR3 DNA, read in part, is TGTGCCAGCAGTGCGACAGGGAGGGGCTCC.